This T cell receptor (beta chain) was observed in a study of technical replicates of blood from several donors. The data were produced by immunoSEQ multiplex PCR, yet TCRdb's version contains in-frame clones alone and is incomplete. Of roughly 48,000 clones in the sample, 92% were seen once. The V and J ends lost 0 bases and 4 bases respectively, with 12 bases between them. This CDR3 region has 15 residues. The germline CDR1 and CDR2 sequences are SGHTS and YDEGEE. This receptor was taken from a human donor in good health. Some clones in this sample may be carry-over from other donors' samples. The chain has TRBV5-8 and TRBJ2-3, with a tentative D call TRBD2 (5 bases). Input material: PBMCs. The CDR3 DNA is TGTGCCAGCAGCTTGGAGCTAGCTGGTGCAGATACGCAGTATTTT. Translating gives CASSLELAGADTQYF.